This TCR beta chain was identified in a study of PD-1 blockade in mismatch repair-deficient tumors. Per germline, CDR1 LNHNV and CDR2 YYDKDF (reference sequence). With V trimmed by 1 base and J by 0 bases, 4 bases remained unmatched. This CDR3 contains 16 residues. Produced via immunoSEQ multiplex PCR; TCRdb's table is partial and in-frame only. The profile covers tens of thousands of clones, with 65% to 85% appearing a single time and around 0.99% taken by the ten largest. The TCR was taken from an adult with mismatch repair-deficient cancer. The specimen comprised PBMCs, sampled roughly 40 weeks after starting pembrolizumab. V is TRBV15 and J is TRBJ2-7; 9 bases line up with TRBD2. The CDR3 DNA follows: TGTGCCACCAGCAGAGGGACTAGCGCCCGCTCCTACGAGCAGTACTTC. Protein: CATSRGTSARSYEQYF. The full variable domain, in which reference TRBV15 and TRBJ2-7 provide the parts outside the CDR3, is DAMVIQNPRYQVTQFGKPVTLSCSQTLNHNVMYWYQQKSSQAPKLLFHYYDKDFNNEADTPDNFQSRRPNTSFCFLDIRSPGLGDTAMYLCATSRGTSARSYEQYFGPGTRLTVT.